Below are 5 T cell receptor beta chains sequenced from a single sample in a study of metastatic and nonmetastatic thyroid tumors. No patient had received any treatment before thyroid surgery. TCRdb re-called the PCR reads via MiXCR. Of tens of thousands of clones in the sample, approximately 26% were seen once. The sequenced sample was blood. The receptors originated from a male donor with papillary thyroid cancer or a benign thyroid nodule (not recorded which). Some clones in this sample may be carry-over from other donors' samples.

This clone was seen ten or more times. The chain combines TRBV24-1 with TRBJ2-4; TRBD1 aligns across 8 bases. The V and J ends lost 3 bases and 13 bases, in that order; junction bases with no gene match: 4. The CDR3 covers 12 residues. Looked up from germline, CDR1 is KGHDR and CDR2 is SFDVKD. CDR3 region: CATSDGGQEQYF. In DNA, the CDR3 is TGTGCCACCAGTGATGGGGGACAGGAACAGTACTTC.

This clone was counted ten times or more. V is TRBV7-2 and J is TRBJ1-5; a weak D match, TRBD1 (5 bases). This CDR3 is 16 amino acids long. Between the trimmed V and J ends, which lost 0 bases and 3 bases, there was a span of 12 bases. Germline V gene data show CDR1 as SGHTA and CDR2 as FQGNSA. The CDR3 region is CASSLAPGLNNQPQHF. CDR3 DNA: TGTGCCAGCAGCTTAGCTCCGGGACTAAACAATCAGCCCCAGCATTTT.

V and J are TRBV3-1 and TRBJ2-7, with 8 nucleotides matching TRBD2. The germline CDR1 and CDR2 sequences are LGHDT and YNNKEL (reference sequence). J lost 1 base, V lost 6 bases, and 5 bases had no gene match. The CDR3 is made up of 14 amino acids. Here the CDR3 DNA reads TGTGCCAGCAGACCAGCGGGAGTGTCCTACGAGCAGTACTTC. It specifies CASRPAGVSYEQYF.

This chain uses TRBV15 with TRBJ1-3; maybe TRBD1 (6 bases). This CDR3 spans 15 amino acids. Germline V lookup: CDR1 LNHNV, CDR2 YYDKDF (reference sequence). Trimming stripped 0 bases from V and 6 bases from J, with 12 bases between. As DNA, the CDR3 is TGTGCCACCAGCAGAGACAGGGGATACGAAAACACCATATATTTT. Translating gives CATSRDRGYENTIYF. The variable domain in full, with the rest retrieved from reference TRBV15 and TRBJ1-3, is DAMVIQNPRYQVTQFGKPVTLSCSQTLNHNVMYWYQQKSSQAPKLLFHYYDKDFNNEADTPDNFQSRRPNTSFCFLDIRSPGLGDTAMYLCATSRDRGYENTIYFGEGSWLTVV.

As regards this clone: Other DNA sequences in the same sample also yield this CDR3. The chain uses TRBV11-1 and TRBJ2-1; D remains ambiguous. With 5 bases removed from V and 0 bases from J, the gap between germline ends came to 14 bases. The CDR3 is made up of 16 amino acids. Germline V gene lookup returns CDR1 SGHAT and CDR2 FQDESV (reference sequence). The CDR3 DNA is TGTGCCAGCAGCCCCCCTGGTCTTAGCTCCTACAATGAGCAGTTCTTC. Translation: CASSPPGLSSYNEQFF.